These 5 T cell receptor beta chains originate from one sample sequenced in a study of cytomegalovirus exposure and HLA in healthy donors. This table comes from immunoSEQ multiplex PCR, and its TCRdb copy is limited to in-frame clones, with some not included. The data hold some 140,000 clones, with about 86% observed a single time. The specimen sequenced was PBMCs. These receptors came from a young man in good health and CMV-seronegative.

The V and J genes are TRBV7-2 and TRBJ1-2; 8 positions agree with TRBD1. There are 14 residues in the CDR3. The ends lost 4 bases at V and 5 bases at J; junction bases unmatched: 6. Germline CDR1 SGHTA, CDR2 FQGNSA. The DNA for the CDR3 is TGTGCCAGCAGCTCCCGACAGGGGCCTTATGGCTACACCTTC. This encodes CASSSRQGPYGYTF.

The V and J genes are TRBV7-8 and TRBJ1-1, with 7 bases aligning to TRBD1. This CDR3 has 16 amino acids. Per the germline V gene, CDR1 is SGHVS and CDR2 is FQNEAQ. The trim removed 5 bases at V and 3 bases at J, leaving 12 bases unmatched. The CDR3 is CASSPYEGTAYTEAFF. For the CDR3, the DNA is TGTGCCAGCAGCCCGTATGAGGGGACAGCTTACACTGAAGCTTTCTTT.

This clone was picked up one time. This rearrangement joins TRBV4-2 to TRBJ2-5; TRBD2 aligns across 9 bases. Germline V lookup: CDR1 LGHNA, CDR2 YNFKEQ. The J segment lost 7 bases and the V segment lost 0 bases, leaving 9 bases of the junction unmatched. The CDR3 runs to 16 residues. The CDR3 region is CASSQDQPKREVTQYF. The CDR3, as DNA: TGTGCCAGCAGCCAAGACCAGCCTAAGCGGGAGGTGACCCAGTACTTC.

The chain links TRBV11-3 to TRBJ2-2; TRBD1 aligns across 7 bases. From germline, CDR1 is SGHNT and CDR2 YENEEA. V dropped 3 bases and J dropped 0; count of bases not matched to a gene: 13. The CDR3 has 19 residues. The CDR3 sequence is CASSLGPRTGGSNTGELFF. The CDR3 DNA reads as TGTGCCAGCAGCTTGGGACCTCGGACAGGAGGCTCGAACACCGGGGAGCTGTTTTTT.

The count of this clone is one. This chain connects TRBV25-1 to TRBJ2-5; the match to TRBD2 covers 9 bases. The CDR3 contains 14 residues. Germline assignment: CDR1 MGHDK and CDR2 SYGVNS. V shed 4 bases, J shed 4 bases, and the junction held 4 bases outside the gene matches. Here the CDR3 reads CASSGATSGETQYF. The CDR3 bases are TGTGCCAGCAGTGGGGCGACTAGCGGAGAGACCCAGTACTTC.